These 28 T cell receptor beta chains originate from one sample sequenced in a study of OX40 agonist ivuxolimab in advanced cancers. Assay used: immunoSEQ multiplex PCR; TCRdb lists only in-frame clones, some missing. The data hold roughly 100,000 clones, with approximately 90% observed a single time. This specimen was CD4+ or CD8+ T cells sorted from blood, taken in a trial of the OX40 agonist ivuxolimab. The receptors originated from an adult with an advanced solid tumor such as melanoma, head and neck, liver or kidney cancer.

The V and J genes are TRBV29-1 and TRBJ2-1; 7 nucleotides match TRBD1. With V trimmed by 7 bases and J by 4 bases, 7 bases remained unmatched. The CDR3 length is 13 residues. In germline, CDR1 is SQVTM, CDR2 ANQGSEA. CDR3 sequence: CSAIKGQYNEQFF. CDR3 coding DNA: TGCAGCGCTATCAAGGGACAGTACAATGAGCAGTTCTTC.

The chain has TRBV28 and TRBJ1-2; D not resolved. The CDR3 covers 13 residues. The V end lost 5 bases, the J end lost 0 bases, and 7 bases lay between the germline ends. CDR1 MDHEN and CDR2 SYDVKM come from the germline V gene. The CDR3 sequence is CASSRSANYGYTF. DNA for the CDR3: TGTGCCAGCAGTAGGAGTGCTAACTATGGCTACACCTTC.

V usage is TRBV30 and J usage is TRBJ2-7, with a tentative D call TRBD1 (6 bases). V lost 7 bases and J 5 bases, leaving 15 bases between the germline ends. CDR3 length equals 12 residues. In germline, CDR1 is GTSNPN, CDR2 SVGIG (reference sequence). The chain's CDR3 is CAFSFQGNEQYF. CDR3 DNA sequence: TGTGCCTTTTCCTTCCAGGGGAACGAGCAGTACTTC.

The genes are TRBV30 and TRBJ1-1; D perhaps matches TRBD1 (6 bases). V lost 3 bases to trimming and J lost 6 bases, with 17 bases between them. This CDR3 has 14 amino acids. Germline assignment: CDR1 GTSNPN and CDR2 SVGIG (reference sequence). The CDR3 region is CAWRQGTARSEAFF. The CDR3 DNA sequence: TGTGCCTGGAGGCAGGGGACGGCCCGGTCTGAAGCTTTCTTT.

This chain uses TRBV29-1 with TRBJ1-5; 10 bases line up with TRBD1. The CDR3 spans 14 residues. The germline V gene has CDR1 SQVTM and CDR2 ANQGSEA. V lost 6 bases, J lost 6 bases, and 8 bases stayed unmatched. CDR3 residues: CSVRTGGGSQPQHF. The CDR3, as DNA: TGCAGCGTCCGGACAGGGGGAGGTAGTCAGCCCCAGCATTTT.

The chain combines TRBV5-1 with TRBJ2-7; no reliable D call. The CDR3 consists of 13 residues. Trimming cost V 4 bases and J 2 bases, with 10 bases left between them. The germline V gene encodes CDR1 SGHRS and CDR2 YFSETQ. The CDR3 sequence is CASSLRVPYEQYF. CDR3 DNA: TGCGCCAGCAGCCTTCGGGTCCCCTACGAGCAGTACTTC.

The DNA of the CDR3 is TGTGCCAGTAGTGTCGTAGATCAGCCCCAGCATTTT. Its protein product is CASSVVDQPQHF. The rearrangement links TRBV19 to TRBJ1-5; D is ambiguous. CDR1 and CDR2 from the germline V gene are LNHDA and SQIVND (reference sequence). This CDR3 has 12 residues. V was clipped by 5 bases and J by 5 bases, with 7 bases between them. The full variable domain, its missing parts supplied by reference TRBV19 and TRBJ1-5, is DGGITQSPKYLFRKEGQNVTLSCEQNLNHDAMYWYRQDPGQGLRLIYYSQIVNDFQKGDIAEGYSVSREKKESFPLTVTSAQKNPTAFYLCASSVVDQPQHFGDGTRLSIL.

Only one count was recorded for this clone. This chain uses TRBV28 with TRBJ1-5, with D maybe TRBD1 (5 bases). The CDR3 is made up of 16 amino acids. CDR1 and CDR2 (germline): MDHEN, SYDVKM. V lost 7 bases, J lost 1 base, and 17 bases lay in between. As DNA, the CDR3 is TGTGCCAGCACCGGGACCACTAGGATGAGCAATCAGCCCCAGCATTTT. It translates to CASTGTTRMSNQPQHF. Complete variable domain (other parts from reference TRBV28 and TRBJ1-5): DVKVTQSSRYLVKRTGEKVFLECVQDMDHENMFWYRQDPGLGLRLIYFSYDVKMKEKGDIPEGYSVSREKKERFSLILESASTNQTSMYLCASTGTTRMSNQPQHFGDGTRLSIL.

The chain is built from TRBV6-1 and TRBJ1-2; a weak D match, TRBD1 (5 bases). The ends were cut back, 6 bases at V and 5 bases at J, with 13 bases in the middle. This CDR3 is built from 13 residues. The germline V gene encodes CDR1 MNHNS and CDR2 SASEGT. The CDR3 DNA reads as TGTGCCAGCAGGGGGGGGGAGAATTATGGCTACACCTTC. Its translation is CASRGGENYGYTF.

This chain connects TRBV10-3 to TRBJ2-3; TRBD1 agrees at 11 bases. Per germline, CDR1 ENHRY and CDR2 SYGVKD. The CDR3 spans 15 residues. The V segment lost 6 bases and the J segment 5 bases; nucleotides outside the gene matches: 7. CDR3 residues: CAISTGQGGVDTQYF. DNA for the CDR3: TGTGCCATCAGCACGGGACAGGGGGGAGTAGATACGCAGTATTTT.

The chain links TRBV5-1 to TRBJ2-3; no definite D call. Germline V gene data show CDR1 as SGHRS and CDR2 as YFSETQ. The CDR3 length is 14 residues. V was cut by 6 bases and J by 5 bases, with 16 bases left in between. CDR3 sequence (DNA): TGCGCCAGCACCGGCCTCGCGGCGCGAGATACGCAGTATTTT. Translated: CASTGLAARDTQYF.

The chain is built from TRBV18 and TRBJ2-7; D unclear. Trimming took off 4 bases at V and 4 bases at J, with 14 bases between the two ends. Germline CDR1 KGHSH, CDR2 LQKENI. The CDR3 totals 14 residues. The CDR3 loop is CASSLSEGQYEQYF. The CDR3 nucleotides read TGTGCCAGCTCACTATCCGAAGGGCAATACGAGCAGTACTTC.

V is TRBV21-1 and J is TRBJ2-3; the D call TRBD2 from the table was never checked on the DNA. TRBV21-1 is a recognized pseudogene. The CDR3 runs 18 residues. This chain's CDR3 is CASSRGPPGRGGRNTQYF. The DNA of the CDR3 is TGTGCCAGCAGCAGGGGCCCACCGGGGCGGGGGGGCCGGAATACGCAGTATTTT.

V gene TRBV5-6 combines with J gene TRBJ2-3; 7 nucleotides match TRBD1. V was clipped by 7 bases and J by 1 base; unmatched bases: 3. There are 13 residues in the CDR3. Germline lookup yields CDR1 SGHDT and CDR2 YYEEEE. Here the CDR3 DNA reads TGTGCCAGCTCCGGACAGGGCACAGATACGCAGTATTTT. Translated, it gives CASSGQGTDTQYF.

The sample holds one count of this clone. CDR3 sequence (DNA): TGTGCCAGCAGTTTTTCCGTCCGGGAGAAGTACTTC. It is translated as CASSFSVREKYF. V usage is TRBV28 and J usage is TRBJ2-7; the D gene is possibly TRBD2 (6 bases). The germline gives CDR1 MDHEN, CDR2 SYDVKM. Trimming stripped 3 bases from V and 11 bases from J, with 14 bases between. This CDR3 spans 12 amino acids.

The chain is built from TRBV4-3 and TRBJ2-3; a possible D gene is TRBD2 (7 bases). This CDR3 is built from 16 residues. Trimming shortened V by 4 bases and J by 6 bases, and 20 bases separated the two germline ends. Germline CDR1 and CDR2: LGHNA and YSLEER. The CDR3 here is CASSLTPGGRQDTQYF. As DNA, the CDR3 is TGCGCCAGCAGCCTCACCCCGGGGGGCCGCCAGGATACGCAGTATTTT.

This chain joins TRBV5-4 and TRBJ2-7, with unresolved D. The CDR3 runs 12 residues. V was pared by 2 bases and J by 6 bases, with 9 bases between. The germline gives CDR1 SGHNT, CDR2 YYREEE (reference sequence). CDR3 bases: TGTGCCAGCAGCTTTCACGCCACCGAGCAGTACTTC. Translated: CASSFHATEQYF.

The chain links TRBV5-1 to TRBJ2-2; 12 positions match TRBD2. With 5 bases clipped from V and 5 bases from J, the junction kept 7 bases outside the gene matches. The CDR3 length is 16 residues. Germline V gene sequence: CDR1 SGHRS, CDR2 YFSETQ. CDR3 DNA sequence: TGCGCCAGCAGAAGCTCTGGACTAGCGGGGACCGGGGAGCTGTTTTTT. Its translation is CASRSSGLAGTGELFF.

The V gene is TRBV7-7, the J gene TRBJ2-1; TRBD1 might be the D (6 bases). The CDR3 covers 15 residues. Looked up from germline, CDR1 is SSHAT and CDR2 is FNYEAQ (reference sequence). Trimming stripped 1 base from V and 0 bases from J, with 7 bases between. The CDR3 loop reads CASSLDRASYNEQFF. Written as DNA, the CDR3 is TGTGCCAGCAGCTTAGACAGGGCCTCCTACAATGAGCAGTTCTTC.

The V and J genes are TRBV6-5 and TRBJ1-2, with a possible D match to TRBD1 (6 bases). Trimming cost V 4 bases and J 0 bases, with 12 bases left between them. This CDR3 spans 15 amino acids. Germline loops: CDR1 MNHEY, CDR2 SVGAGI. CDR3 in amino acids: CASSSGQNANYGYTF. The CDR3 DNA reads as TGTGCCAGCAGTTCCGGACAGAACGCTAACTATGGCTACACCTTC.

The J gene is TRBJ1-5, the V gene TRBV27; D unresolved. V lost 4 bases and J 7 bases, leaving 14 bases between the germline ends. CDR3 size: 14 residues. Germline lookup yields CDR1 MNHEY and CDR2 SMNVEV (reference sequence). CDR3 coding DNA: TGTGCCAGCAGTTATAAGGGCCCGCAACAGCCCCAGCATTTT. Translation gives CASSYKGPQQPQHF.

This chain links TRBV6-6 with TRBJ1-1; 8 bases line up with TRBD1. The CDR3 runs to 14 residues. J lost 6 bases, V lost 5 bases, and 8 bases had no gene match. Germline-derived CDR1 and CDR2 are MNHNY and SVGAGI (reference sequence). CDR3 residues: CASSLTPGGSEAFF. The CDR3 nucleotides are TGTGCCAGCAGTCTAACACCAGGGGGCTCTGAAGCTTTCTTT.

The chain combines TRBV21-1 with TRBJ2-2; the D call of TRBD1 is as the table states it, not checked on the DNA. TRBV21-1 is labeled a pseudogene. The CDR3 consists of 22 residues. CDR3 residues: CASSKETGQGPLKPAGTGELFF. The DNA of the CDR3 is TGTGCCAGCAGCAAAGAGACGGGACAGGGACCTTTAAAACCCGCCGGCACCGGGGAGCTGTTTTTT.

The chain carries TRBV2 and TRBJ1-5; weak D call: TRBD1 (5 bases). This CDR3 spans 15 amino acids. V gave up 5 bases and J gave up 6 bases, with 17 bases separating them. In germline, CDR1 is SNHLY, CDR2 FYNNEI. DNA of the CDR3: TGTGCCAGCAGTCTCGCAGGGTCCTCCACTCAGCCCCAGCATTTT. It codes for CASSLAGSSTQPQHF.

The sample holds one count of this clone. The V and J genes are TRBV10-1 and TRBJ2-3; the D is unclear. The germline V and J ends were trimmed by 3 bases and 2 bases, with 15 bases remaining between them. This CDR3 spans 16 amino acids. The germline V gene has CDR1 WNHNN and CDR2 SYGVQD (reference sequence). The CDR3 region has the DNA TGCGCCAGCAGTGAAGGTCGATCCGCCATCACAGATACGCAGTATTTT. Protein product: CASSEGRSAITDTQYF.

The chain recombines TRBV5-1 with TRBJ2-2; weak D call: TRBD1 (6 bases). The CDR3 has 15 amino acids. Germline CDR1 reads SGHRS; CDR2 reads YFSETQ. V lost 4 bases and J lost 0, with 10 bases in between. In DNA, the CDR3 is TGCGCCAGCAGCCCGACAGGCTCGAACACCGGGGAGCTGTTTTTT. It yields the protein CASSPTGSNTGELFF.

This clone was found a few times. The chain recombines TRBV4-1 with TRBJ2-7; the match to TRBD1 covers 12 bases. CDR1 and CDR2 from the germline V gene are MGHRA and YSYEKL. V trimming: 4 bases; J trimming: 4 bases; junction bases outside the gene matches: 11. The CDR3 spans 17 residues. CDR3 nucleotide sequence: TGCGCCAGCAGCCGAGAGGACCCGGGACAGGGGGCTTACGAGCAGTACTTC. Translating gives CASSREDPGQGAYEQYF.

The chain links TRBV27 to TRBJ2-5, with D possibly TRBD2 on 6 matching bases. The CDR3 consists of 11 residues. Trimming stripped 11 bases from V and 4 bases from J, with 11 bases between. Germline CDR1 reads MNHEY; CDR2 reads SMNVEV (reference sequence). The DNA of the CDR3 is TGTGCCGTGGGACTTCTAGAGACCCAGTACTTC. Protein: CAVGLLETQYF.